This TCR beta chain is from a study of blood T cell repertoires in COVID-19. The overall study: PBMCs, B-cell-depleted T cells, or T cells provided the cDNA or gDNA that made up the material.

Authors' methods: Nucleated cell number was recorded as an estimate derived from reference gene primer amplification. Clones were read by immunoSEQ multiplex PCR, and TCRdb kept only the in-frame ones, dropping some. D and trimming were read from the DNA, whereas the V and J calls and clone size are those reported in that table. The top ten clones hold 1% to 1.5% of a sample with 140,000 to 150,000 clones, more than 75% of them seen once. Those enrolled, adults aged 18 to 89 years, came from 24 US areas. Which cohort a participant joined came from the clinical history participants gave. Germline V gene sequence: CDR1 MRHNA, CDR2 SNTAGT. Unmatched junction bases numbered 3, after V lost 4 bases and J lost 2 bases. This CDR3 is 15 amino acids long.

The source material was PBMCs or T cells enriched from blood (not recorded which). V and J are TRBV6-4 and TRBJ2-1; 9 bases align to TRBD1. The clonotype originates from a woman younger than 45 with acute COVID-19. CDR3 DNA: TGTGCCAGCAGTGCGGGACAGGGAACCTACAATGAGCAGTTCTTC. Residues: CASSAGQGTYNEQFF.